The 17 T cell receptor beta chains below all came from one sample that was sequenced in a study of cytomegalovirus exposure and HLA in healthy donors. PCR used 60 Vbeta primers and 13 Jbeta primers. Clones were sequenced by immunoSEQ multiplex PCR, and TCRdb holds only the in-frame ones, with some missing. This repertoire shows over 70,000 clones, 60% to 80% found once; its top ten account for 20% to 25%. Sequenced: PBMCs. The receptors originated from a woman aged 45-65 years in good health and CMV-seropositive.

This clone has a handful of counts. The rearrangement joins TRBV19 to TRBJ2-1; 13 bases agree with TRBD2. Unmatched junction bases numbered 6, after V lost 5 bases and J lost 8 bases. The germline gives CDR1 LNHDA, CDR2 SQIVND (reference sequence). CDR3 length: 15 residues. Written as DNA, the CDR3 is TGTGCCAGTAGTGCCGGGACTAGCGGGATGGATGAGCAGTTCTTC. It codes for CASSAGTSGMDEQFF.

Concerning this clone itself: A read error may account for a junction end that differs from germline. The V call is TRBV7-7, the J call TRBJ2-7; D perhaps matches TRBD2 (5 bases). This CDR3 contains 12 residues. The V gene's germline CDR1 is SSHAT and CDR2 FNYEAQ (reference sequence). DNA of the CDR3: TGTGCTAGCAGATCACGGGGATACGAGCAGTACTTC. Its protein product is CASRSRGYEQYF.

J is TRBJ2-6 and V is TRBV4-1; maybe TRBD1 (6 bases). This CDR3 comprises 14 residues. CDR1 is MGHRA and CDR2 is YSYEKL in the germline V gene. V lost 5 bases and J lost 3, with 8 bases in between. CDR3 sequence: CASSNRVGANVLTF. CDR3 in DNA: TGCGCCAGCAGCAACAGGGTTGGGGCCAACGTCCTGACTTTC.

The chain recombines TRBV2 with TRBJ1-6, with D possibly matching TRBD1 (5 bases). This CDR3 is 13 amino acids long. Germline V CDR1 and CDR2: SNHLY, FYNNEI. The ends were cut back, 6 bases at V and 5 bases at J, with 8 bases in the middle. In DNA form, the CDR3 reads TGTGCCAGCAGAGGGGTGAATAATTCACCCCTCCACTTT. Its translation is CASRGVNNSPLHF.

CDR3 protein: CASSLEGLAGVFTDTQYF. The CDR3 DNA sequence: TGCGCCAGCAGCTTAGAAGGACTAGCGGGAGTCTTCACAGATACGCAGTATTTT. This sequence joins TRBV5-1 and TRBJ2-3; the match to TRBD2 covers 13 bases. The V and J ends lost 2 bases and 2 bases, in that order; junction bases with no gene match: 8. The length of the CDR3 is 18 residues. Per germline, CDR1 SGHRS and CDR2 YFSETQ.

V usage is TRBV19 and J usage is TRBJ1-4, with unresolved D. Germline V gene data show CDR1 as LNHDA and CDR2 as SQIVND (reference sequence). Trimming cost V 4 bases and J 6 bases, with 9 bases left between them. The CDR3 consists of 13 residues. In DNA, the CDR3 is TGTGCCAGTAGTACGGCGGTAGATGAAAAACTGTTTTTT. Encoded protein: CASSTAVDEKLFF.

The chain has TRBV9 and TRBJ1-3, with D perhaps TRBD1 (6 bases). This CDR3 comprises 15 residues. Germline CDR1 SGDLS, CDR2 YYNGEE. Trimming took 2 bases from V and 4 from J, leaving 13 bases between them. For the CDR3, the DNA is TGTGCCAGCAGCGTGACAGGTGACTCCGGAAACACCATATATTTT. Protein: CASSVTGDSGNTIYF.

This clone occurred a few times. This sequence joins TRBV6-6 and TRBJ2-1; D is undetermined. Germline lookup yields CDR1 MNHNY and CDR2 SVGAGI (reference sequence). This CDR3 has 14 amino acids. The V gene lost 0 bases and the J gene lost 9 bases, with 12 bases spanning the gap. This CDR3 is CASSYSGQNSEQFF. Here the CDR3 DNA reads TGTGCCAGCAGTTACTCGGGCCAGAATAGTGAGCAGTTCTTC.

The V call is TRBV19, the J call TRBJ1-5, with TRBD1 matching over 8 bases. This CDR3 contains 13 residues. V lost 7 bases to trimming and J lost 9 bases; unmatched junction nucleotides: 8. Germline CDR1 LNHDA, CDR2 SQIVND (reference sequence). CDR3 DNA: TGTGCCAGTAAGCCGGAGGGGACAGGGCCCCAGCATTTT. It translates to CASKPEGTGPQHF.

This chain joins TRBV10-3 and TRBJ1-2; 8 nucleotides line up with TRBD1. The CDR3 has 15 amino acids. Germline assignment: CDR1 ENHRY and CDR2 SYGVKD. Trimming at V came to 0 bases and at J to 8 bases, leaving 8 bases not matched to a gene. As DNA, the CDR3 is TGTGCCATCAGTGAGTCGAGACAGGGGAGGGGCGGCTACACCTTC. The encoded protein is CAISESRQGRGGYTF.

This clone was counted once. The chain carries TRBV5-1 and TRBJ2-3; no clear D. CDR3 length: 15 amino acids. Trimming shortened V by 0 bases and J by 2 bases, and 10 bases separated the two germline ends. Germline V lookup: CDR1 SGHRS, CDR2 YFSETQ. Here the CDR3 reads CASSLAAYSTDTQYF. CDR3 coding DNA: TGCGCCAGCAGCTTGGCCGCGTACTCCACAGATACGCAGTATTTT.

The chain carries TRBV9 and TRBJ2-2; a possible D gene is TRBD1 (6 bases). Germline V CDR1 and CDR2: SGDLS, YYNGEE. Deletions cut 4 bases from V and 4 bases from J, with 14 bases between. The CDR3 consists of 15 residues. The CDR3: CASSPTGRATGELFF. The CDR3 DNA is TGTGCCAGCAGCCCGACAGGTAGGGCCACCGGGGAGCTGTTTTTT.

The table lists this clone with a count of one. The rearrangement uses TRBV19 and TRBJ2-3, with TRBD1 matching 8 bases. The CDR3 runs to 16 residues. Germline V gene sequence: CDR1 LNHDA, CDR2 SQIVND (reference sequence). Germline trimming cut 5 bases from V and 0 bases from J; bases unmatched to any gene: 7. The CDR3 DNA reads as TGTGCCAGTAGTCCATCGACAGGGGCGAGCACAGATACGCAGTATTTT. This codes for CASSPSTGASTDTQYF.

The CDR3 DNA follows: TGTGCCAGCAGAGAAACAGAGAAGCAGTACTTC. This translates into CASRETEKQYF. This sequence joins TRBV6-1 and TRBJ2-4; D remains ambiguous. Trimming pared 6 bases from V and 13 bases from J, leaving 13 bases between. The CDR3 is 11 residues long. Germline loops: CDR1 MNHNS, CDR2 SASEGT.

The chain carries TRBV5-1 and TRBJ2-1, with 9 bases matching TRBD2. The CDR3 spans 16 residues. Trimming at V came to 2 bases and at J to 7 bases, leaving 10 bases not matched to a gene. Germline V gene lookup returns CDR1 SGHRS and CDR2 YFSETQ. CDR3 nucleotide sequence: TGCGCCAGCAGCTTATACCCCGGGACTAGCAAGAATGAGCAGTTCTTC. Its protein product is CASSLYPGTSKNEQFF. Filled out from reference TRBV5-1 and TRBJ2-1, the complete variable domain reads KAGVTQTPRYLIKTRGQQVTLSCSPISGHRSVSWYQQTPGQGLQFLFEYFSETQRNKGNFPGRFSGRQFSNSRSEMNVSTLELGDSALYLCASSLYPGTSKNEQFFGPGTRLTVL.

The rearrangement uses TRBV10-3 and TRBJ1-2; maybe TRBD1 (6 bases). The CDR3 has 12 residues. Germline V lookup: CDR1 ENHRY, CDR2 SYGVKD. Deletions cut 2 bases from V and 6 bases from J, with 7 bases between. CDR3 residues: CAISETGHGYTF. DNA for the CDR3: TGTGCCATCAGTGAGACAGGGCATGGCTACACCTTC.

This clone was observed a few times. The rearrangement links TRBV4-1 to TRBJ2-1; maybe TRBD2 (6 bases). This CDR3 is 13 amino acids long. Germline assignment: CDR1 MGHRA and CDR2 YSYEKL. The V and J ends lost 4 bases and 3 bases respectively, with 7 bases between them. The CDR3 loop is CASSRDFYNEQFF. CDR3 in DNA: TGCGCCAGCAGCCGGGACTTCTACAATGAGCAGTTCTTC.